This T cell receptor (beta chain) was sequenced during a study of shared clonotypes between healthy human individuals. The overall study: A donor's plate count was three for CD4 naive and three for CD4 memory; CD8 naive had two and CD8 memory one.

This clone occurred once. Sequencing used immunoSEQ multiplex PCR; TCRdb keeps in-frame clones, though not all of them. This sample yields over 1.4 million clones, of which approximately 96% are seen a single time; 0.95% to 1.5% belongs to the top ten. V gave up 5 bases and J gave up 0 bases, with 11 bases separating them. This CDR3 is 14 amino acids long. Germline loops: CDR1 KGHSH, CDR2 LQKENI. The chain carries TRBV18 and TRBJ2-7, with D unclear. Sequencing input: naive CD4+ T cells sorted from blood. The subset here: CD45RA+ positively selected. The receptor was derived from a young man in good health. The CDR3 nucleotides are TGTGCCAGCTCATCGCTCCCGCACTCCTACGAGCAGTACTTC. Amino acids: CASSSLPHSYEQYF.